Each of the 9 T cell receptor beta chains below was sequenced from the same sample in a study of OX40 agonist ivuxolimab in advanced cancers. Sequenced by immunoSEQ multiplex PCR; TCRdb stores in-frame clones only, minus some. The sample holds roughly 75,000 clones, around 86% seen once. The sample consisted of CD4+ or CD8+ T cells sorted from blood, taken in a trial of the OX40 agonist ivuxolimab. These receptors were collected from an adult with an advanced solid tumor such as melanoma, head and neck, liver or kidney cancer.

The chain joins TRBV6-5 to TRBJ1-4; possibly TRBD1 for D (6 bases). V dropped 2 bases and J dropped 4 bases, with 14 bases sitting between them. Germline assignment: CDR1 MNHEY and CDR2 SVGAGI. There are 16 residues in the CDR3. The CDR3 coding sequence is TGTGCCAGCAGTTACAAACAGGGAGGATTTAATGAAAAACTGTTTTTT. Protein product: CASSYKQGGFNEKLFF.

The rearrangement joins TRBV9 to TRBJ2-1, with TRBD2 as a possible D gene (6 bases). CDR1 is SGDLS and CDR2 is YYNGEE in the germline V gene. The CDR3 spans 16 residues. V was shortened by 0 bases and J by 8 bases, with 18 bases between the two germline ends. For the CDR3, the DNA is TGTGCCAGCAGCGTAGCGGAGGGGCACCCCTCGGATGAGCAGTTCTTC. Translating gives CASSVAEGHPSDEQFF. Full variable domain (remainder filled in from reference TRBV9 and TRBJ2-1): DSGVTQTPKHLITATGQRVTLRCSPRSGDLSVYWYQQSLDQGLQFLIQYYNGEERAKGNILERFSAQQFPDLHSELNLSSLELGDSALYFCASSVAEGHPSDEQFFGPGTRLTVL.

Written as DNA, the CDR3 is TGTGCCAGCAGCTCGCCGGGACTAGCGGGAGCAGAGACCCAGTACTTC. Encoded protein: CASSSPGLAGAETQYF. The genes are TRBV7-9 and TRBJ2-5, with 14 bases matching TRBD2. This CDR3 region has 16 residues. CDR1 and CDR2 (germline): SEHNR, FQNEAQ (reference sequence). V lost 4 bases and J lost 4; bases outside the gene matches: 5.

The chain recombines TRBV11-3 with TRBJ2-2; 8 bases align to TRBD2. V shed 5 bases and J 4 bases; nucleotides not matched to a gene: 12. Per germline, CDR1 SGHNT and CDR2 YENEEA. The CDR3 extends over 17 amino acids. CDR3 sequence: CASSQQRGTGGTGELFF. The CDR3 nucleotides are TGTGCCAGCAGCCAACAGCGGGGGACCGGGGGCACCGGGGAGCTGTTTTTT.

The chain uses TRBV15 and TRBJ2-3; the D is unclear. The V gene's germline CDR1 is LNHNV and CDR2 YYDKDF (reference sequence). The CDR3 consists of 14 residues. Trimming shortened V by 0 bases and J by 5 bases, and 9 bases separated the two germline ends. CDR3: CATSRDSQRDTQYF. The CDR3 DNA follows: TGTGCCACCAGCAGAGACAGCCAAAGAGATACGCAGTATTTT.

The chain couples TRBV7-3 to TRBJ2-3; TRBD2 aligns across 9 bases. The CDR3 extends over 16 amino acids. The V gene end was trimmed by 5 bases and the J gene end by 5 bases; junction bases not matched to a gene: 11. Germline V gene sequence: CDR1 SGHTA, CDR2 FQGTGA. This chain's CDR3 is CASSTLGGGAKDTQYF. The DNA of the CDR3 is TGTGCCAGCAGCACCCTTGGCGGGGGGGCCAAAGATACGCAGTATTTT.

The CDR3 DNA follows: TGTGCCAGCAGTTTAGCGGGGGGGCGAATCGGTCTAAATGAGCAGTTCTTC. Translating it yields CASSLAGGRIGLNEQFF. The J gene is TRBJ2-1, the V gene TRBV28; 9 positions agree with TRBD2. The CDR3 totals 17 residues. J lost 7 bases, V lost 2 bases, and 12 bases had no gene match. CDR1 MDHEN and CDR2 SYDVKM come from the germline V gene.

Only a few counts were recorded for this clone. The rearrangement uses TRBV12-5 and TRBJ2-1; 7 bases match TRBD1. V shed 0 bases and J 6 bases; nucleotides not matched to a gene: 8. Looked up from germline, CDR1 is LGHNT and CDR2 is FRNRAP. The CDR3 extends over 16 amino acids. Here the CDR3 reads CASGLVQGGAGNEQFF. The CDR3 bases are TGTGCTAGTGGTTTGGTACAAGGGGGCGCGGGCAATGAGCAGTTCTTC.

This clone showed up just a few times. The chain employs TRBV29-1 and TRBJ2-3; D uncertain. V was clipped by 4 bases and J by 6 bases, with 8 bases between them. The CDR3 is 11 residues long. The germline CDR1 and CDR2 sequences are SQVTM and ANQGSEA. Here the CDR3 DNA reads TGCAGCGTTGCGGTCGGGGATACGCAGTATTTT. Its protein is CSVAVGDTQYF.